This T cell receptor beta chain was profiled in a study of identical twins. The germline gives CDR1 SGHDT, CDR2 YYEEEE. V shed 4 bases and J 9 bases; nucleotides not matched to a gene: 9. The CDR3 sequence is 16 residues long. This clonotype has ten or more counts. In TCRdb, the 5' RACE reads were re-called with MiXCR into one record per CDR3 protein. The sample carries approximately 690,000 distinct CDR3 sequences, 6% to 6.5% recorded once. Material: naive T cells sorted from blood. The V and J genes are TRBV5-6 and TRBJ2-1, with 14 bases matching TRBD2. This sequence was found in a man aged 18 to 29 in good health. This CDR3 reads CASSTGLAGVMSEQFF. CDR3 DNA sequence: TGTGCCAGCAGCACGGGACTAGCGGGAGTTATGAGTGAGCAGTTCTTC.